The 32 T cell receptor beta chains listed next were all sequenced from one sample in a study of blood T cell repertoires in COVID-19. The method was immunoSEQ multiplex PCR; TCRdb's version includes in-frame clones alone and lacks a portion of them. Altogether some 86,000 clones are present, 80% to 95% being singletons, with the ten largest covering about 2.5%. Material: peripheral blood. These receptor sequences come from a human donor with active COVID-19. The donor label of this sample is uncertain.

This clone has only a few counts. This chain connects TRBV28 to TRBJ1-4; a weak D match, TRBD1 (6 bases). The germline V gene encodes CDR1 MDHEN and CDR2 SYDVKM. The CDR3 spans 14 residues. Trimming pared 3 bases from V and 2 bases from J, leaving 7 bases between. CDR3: CASSFTGTNEKLFF. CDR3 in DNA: TGTGCCAGCAGTTTTACAGGGACTAATGAAAAACTGTTTTTT.

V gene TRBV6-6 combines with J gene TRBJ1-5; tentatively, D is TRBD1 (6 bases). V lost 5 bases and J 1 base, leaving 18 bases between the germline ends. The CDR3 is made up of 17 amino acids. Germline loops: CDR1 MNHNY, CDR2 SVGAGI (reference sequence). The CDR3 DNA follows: TGTGCCAGCAGTCCGCGAACAGGGATGGGAAGCAATCAGCCCCAGCATTTT. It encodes CASSPRTGMGSNQPQHF.

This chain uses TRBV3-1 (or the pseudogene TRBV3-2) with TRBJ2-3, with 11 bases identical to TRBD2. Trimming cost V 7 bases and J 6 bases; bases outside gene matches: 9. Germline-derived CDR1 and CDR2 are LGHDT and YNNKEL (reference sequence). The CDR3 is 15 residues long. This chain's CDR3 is CASTPGTSGADTQYF. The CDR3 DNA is TGTGCCAGCACCCCCGGGACTAGCGGAGCGGATACGCAGTATTTT.

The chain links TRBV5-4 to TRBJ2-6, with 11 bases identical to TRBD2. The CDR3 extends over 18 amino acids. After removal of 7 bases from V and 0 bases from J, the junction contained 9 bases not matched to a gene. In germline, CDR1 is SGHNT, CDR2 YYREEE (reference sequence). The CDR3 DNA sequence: TGTGCCAGCGGCCCAATAGCGGGGGGGCCCTCTGGGGCCAACGTCCTGACTTTC. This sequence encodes CASGPIAGGPSGANVLTF.

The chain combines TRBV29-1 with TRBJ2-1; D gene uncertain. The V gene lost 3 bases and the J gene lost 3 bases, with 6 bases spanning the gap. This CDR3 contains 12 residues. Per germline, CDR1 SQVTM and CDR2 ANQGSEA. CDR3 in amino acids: CSVEHSYNEQFF. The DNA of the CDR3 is TGCAGCGTTGAGCACAGCTACAATGAGCAGTTCTTC.

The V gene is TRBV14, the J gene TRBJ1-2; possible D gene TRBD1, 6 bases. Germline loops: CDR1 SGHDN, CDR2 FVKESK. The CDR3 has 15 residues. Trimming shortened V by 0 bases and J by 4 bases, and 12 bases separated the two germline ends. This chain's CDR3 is CASSQDRGATYGYTF. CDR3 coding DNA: TGTGCCAGCAGCCAAGATCGGGGGGCGACCTATGGCTACACCTTC.

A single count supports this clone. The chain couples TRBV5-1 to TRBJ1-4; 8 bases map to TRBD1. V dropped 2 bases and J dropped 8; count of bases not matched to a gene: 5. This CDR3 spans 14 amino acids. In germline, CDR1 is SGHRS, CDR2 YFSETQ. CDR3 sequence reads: CASSLGQGDEKLFF. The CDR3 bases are TGCGCCAGCAGCTTAGGACAGGGAGACGAAAAACTGTTTTTT.

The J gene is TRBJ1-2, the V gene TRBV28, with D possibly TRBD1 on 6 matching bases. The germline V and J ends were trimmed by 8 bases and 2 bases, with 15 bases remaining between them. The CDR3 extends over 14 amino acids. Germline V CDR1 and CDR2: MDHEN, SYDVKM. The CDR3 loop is CASLPNRVNYGYTF. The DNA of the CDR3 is TGTGCCAGCCTCCCTAACAGGGTAAACTATGGCTACACCTTC.

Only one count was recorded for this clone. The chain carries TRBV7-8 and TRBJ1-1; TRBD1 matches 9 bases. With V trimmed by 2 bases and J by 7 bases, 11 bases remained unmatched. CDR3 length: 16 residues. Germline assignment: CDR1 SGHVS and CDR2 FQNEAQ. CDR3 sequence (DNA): TGTGCCAGCAGCTTAAAGGGGGGACAGGGAGTAGGTGAAGCTTTCTTT. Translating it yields CASSLKGGQGVGEAFF. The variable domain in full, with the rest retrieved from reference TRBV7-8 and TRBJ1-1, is GAGVSQSPRYKVAKRGQDVALRCDPISGHVSLFWYQQALGQGPEFLTYFQNEAQLDKSGLPSDRFFAERPEGSVSTLKIQRTQQEDSAVYLCASSLKGGQGVGEAFFGQGTRLTVV.

The CDR3 coding sequence is TGTGCCAGTAGTATAGTGGTCGGGGGACTGCAGTACTTC. It codes for CASSIVVGGLQYF. This chain uses TRBV19 with TRBJ2-7; D perhaps matches TRBD2 (6 bases). CDR3 length: 13 residues. CDR1 is LNHDA, CDR2 SQIVND, per germline (reference sequence). The V end was cut by 1 base, the J end by 9 bases, with 13 bases between.

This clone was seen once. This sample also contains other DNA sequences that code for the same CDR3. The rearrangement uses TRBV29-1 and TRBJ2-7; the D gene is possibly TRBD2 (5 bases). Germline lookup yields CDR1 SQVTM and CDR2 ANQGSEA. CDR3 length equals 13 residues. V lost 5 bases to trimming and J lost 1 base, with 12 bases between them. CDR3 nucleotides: TGCAGCGTTCGAGGGCAGACGTCCTACGAGCAGTACTTC. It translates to CSVRGQTSYEQYF.

Here the CDR3 DNA reads TGTGCCAGCAGCACCTACCGGGACAGGGGGCGCTACGAGCAGTACTTC. Its protein product is CASSTYRDRGRYEQYF. The rearrangement joins TRBV28 to TRBJ2-7; the match to TRBD1 covers 12 bases. Per the germline V gene, CDR1 is MDHEN and CDR2 is SYDVKM. Trimming took 6 bases from V and 3 from J; bases not matched to a gene: 9. The CDR3 consists of 16 residues.

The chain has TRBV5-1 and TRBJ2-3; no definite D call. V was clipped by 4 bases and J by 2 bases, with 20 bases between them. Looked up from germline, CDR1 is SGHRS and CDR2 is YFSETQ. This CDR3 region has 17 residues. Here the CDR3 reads CASSPDGSGDPTDTQYF. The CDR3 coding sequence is TGCGCCAGCAGCCCCGACGGATCCGGAGACCCCACAGATACGCAGTATTTT.

The CDR3, as DNA: TGTGCCAGCAGTTTATCGAGACAGGGTAAAGGCTACACCTTC. It specifies CASSLSRQGKGYTF. J is TRBJ1-2 and V is TRBV27; 7 positions agree with TRBD1. Looked up from germline, CDR1 is MNHEY and CDR2 is SMNVEV (reference sequence). V was clipped by 0 bases and J by 8 bases; unmatched bases: 6. This CDR3 spans 14 amino acids.

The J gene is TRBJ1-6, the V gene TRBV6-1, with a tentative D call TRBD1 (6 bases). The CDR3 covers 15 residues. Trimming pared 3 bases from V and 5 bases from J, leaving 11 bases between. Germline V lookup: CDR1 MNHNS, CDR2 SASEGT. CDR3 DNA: TGTGCCAGCAGTGACCTAGCAGGGGATAATTCACCCCTCCACTTT. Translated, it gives CASSDLAGDNSPLHF.

The CDR3 reads CASSSEVQETQYF. CDR3 DNA: TGTGCCAGCAGCTCCGAGGTCCAAGAGACCCAGTACTTC. This chain connects TRBV7-9 to TRBJ2-5; D uncertain. The CDR3 runs 13 residues. Germline assignment: CDR1 SEHNR and CDR2 FQNEAQ (reference sequence). V lost 4 bases, J lost 1 base, and 7 bases lay in between.

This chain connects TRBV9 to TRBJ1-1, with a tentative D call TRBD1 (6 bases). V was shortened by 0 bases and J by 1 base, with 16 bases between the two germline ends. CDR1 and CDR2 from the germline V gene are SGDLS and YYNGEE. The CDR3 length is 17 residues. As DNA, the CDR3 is TGTGCCAGCAGCGTAGGAGCTTGGGACACAACGAACACTGAAGCTTTCTTT. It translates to CASSVGAWDTTNTEAFF.

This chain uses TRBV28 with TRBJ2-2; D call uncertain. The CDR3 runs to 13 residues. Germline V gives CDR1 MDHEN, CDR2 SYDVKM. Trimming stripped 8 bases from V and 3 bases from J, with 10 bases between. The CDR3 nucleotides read TGTGCCAGCCGCGTGTTGGACACCGGGGAGCTGTTTTTT. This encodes CASRVLDTGELFF.

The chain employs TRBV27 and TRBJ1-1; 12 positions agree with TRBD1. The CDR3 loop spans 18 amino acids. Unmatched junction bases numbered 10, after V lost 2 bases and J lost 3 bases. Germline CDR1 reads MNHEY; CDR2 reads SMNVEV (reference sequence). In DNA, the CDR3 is TGTGCCAGCAGTTTAACGGGACAGGGGGCCGCGCCCGACACTGAAGCTTTCTTT. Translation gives CASSLTGQGAAPDTEAFF.

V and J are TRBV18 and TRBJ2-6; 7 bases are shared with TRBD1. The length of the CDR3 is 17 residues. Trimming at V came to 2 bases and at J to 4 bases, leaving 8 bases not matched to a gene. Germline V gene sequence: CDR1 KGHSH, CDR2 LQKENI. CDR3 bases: TGTGCCAGCTCACCAAGGATACAGGGGAAGGGGGCCAACGTCCTGACTTTC. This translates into CASSPRIQGKGANVLTF.

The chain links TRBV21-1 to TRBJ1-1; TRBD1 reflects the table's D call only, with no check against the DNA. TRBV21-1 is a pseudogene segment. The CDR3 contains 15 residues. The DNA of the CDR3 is TGTGCCAGCTCCAGGATCAGGGGCCCCTGGGGTGAAGCTTTCTTT. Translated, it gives CASSRIRGPWGEAFF.

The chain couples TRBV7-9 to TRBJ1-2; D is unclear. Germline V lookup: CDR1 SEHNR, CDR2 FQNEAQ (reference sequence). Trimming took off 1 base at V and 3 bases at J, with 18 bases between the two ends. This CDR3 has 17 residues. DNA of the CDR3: TGTGCCAGCAGCTTAGACGCCTCACGGGGAGTTTACTATGGCTACACCTTC. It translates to CASSLDASRGVYYGYTF.

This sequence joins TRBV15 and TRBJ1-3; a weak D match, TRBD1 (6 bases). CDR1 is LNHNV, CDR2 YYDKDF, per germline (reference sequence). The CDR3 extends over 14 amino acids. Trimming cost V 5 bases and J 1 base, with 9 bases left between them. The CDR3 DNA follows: TGTGCCACCAGCGACAGGTTTTCTGGAAACACCATATATTTT. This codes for CATSDRFSGNTIYF.

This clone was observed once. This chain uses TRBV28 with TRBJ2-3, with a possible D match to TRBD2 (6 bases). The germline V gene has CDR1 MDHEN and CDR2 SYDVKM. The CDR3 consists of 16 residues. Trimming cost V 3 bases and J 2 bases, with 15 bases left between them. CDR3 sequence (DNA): TGTGCCAGCAGTTTCCATTCCGGGACTGACACAGATACGCAGTATTTT. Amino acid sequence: CASSFHSGTDTDTQYF.

This chain's CDR3 is CASSPAGRGGNEQFF. CDR3 sequence (DNA): TGTGCCAGCAGCCCTGCAGGGCGGGGGGGCAATGAGCAGTTCTTC. J is TRBJ2-1 and V is TRBV5-5; 9 nucleotides match TRBD2. CDR1 SGHKS and CDR2 YYEKEE come from the germline V gene (reference sequence). This CDR3 comprises 15 residues. V lost 4 bases and J lost 6; bases outside the gene matches: 8.

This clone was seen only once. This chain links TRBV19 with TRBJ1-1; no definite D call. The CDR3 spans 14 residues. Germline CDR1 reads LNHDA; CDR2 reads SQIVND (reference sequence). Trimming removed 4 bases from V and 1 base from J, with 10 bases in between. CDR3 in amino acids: CASSKEPRNTEAFF. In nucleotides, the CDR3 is TGTGCCAGTAGTAAAGAACCTAGGAACACTGAAGCTTTCTTT.

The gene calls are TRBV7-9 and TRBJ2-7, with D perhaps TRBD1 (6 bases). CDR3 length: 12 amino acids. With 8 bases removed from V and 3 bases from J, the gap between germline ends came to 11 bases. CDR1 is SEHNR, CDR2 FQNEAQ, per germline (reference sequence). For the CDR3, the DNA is TGTGCCAGCGATATACAGGGCTACGAGCAGTACTTC. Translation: CASDIQGYEQYF.

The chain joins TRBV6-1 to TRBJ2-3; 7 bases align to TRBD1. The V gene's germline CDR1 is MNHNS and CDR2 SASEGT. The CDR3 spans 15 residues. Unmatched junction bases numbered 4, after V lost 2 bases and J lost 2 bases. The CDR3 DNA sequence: TGTGCCAGCAGTGAACCGGGACAGATCACAGATACGCAGTATTTT. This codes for CASSEPGQITDTQYF.

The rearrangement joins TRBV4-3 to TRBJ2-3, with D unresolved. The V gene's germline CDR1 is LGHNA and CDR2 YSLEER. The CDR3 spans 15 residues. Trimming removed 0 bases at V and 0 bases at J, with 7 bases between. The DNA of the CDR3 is TGCGCCAGCAGCCAAGATTCTGGCAGCACAGATACGCAGTATTTT. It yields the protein CASSQDSGSTDTQYF.

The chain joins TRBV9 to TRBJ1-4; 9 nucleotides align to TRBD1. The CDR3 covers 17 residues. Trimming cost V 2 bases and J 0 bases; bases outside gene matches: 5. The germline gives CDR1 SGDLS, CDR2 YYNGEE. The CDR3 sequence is CASSVRDRATTNEKLFF. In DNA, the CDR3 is TGTGCCAGCAGCGTTAGGGACAGGGCCACAACTAATGAAAAACTGTTTTTT.

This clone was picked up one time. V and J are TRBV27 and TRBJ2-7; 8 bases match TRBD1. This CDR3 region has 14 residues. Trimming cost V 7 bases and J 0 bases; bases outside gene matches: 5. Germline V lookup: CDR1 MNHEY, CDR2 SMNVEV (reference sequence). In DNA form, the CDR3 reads TGTGCCAGCACCAGGACAGGGAGCTCCTACGAGCAGTACTTC. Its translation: CASTRTGSSYEQYF.

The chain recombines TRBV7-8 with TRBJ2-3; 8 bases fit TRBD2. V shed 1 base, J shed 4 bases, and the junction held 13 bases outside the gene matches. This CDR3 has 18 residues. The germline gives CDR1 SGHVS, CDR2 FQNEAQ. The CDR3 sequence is CASSLEWGGGPSADTQYF. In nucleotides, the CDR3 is TGTGCCAGCAGCTTAGAATGGGGCGGGGGGCCCAGTGCAGATACGCAGTATTTT.